Each of the 10 T cell receptor beta chains below was sequenced from the same sample in a study of molecular identifiers for immune sequencing clone quantification. TCRdb re-derived calls from the PCR reads in MiXCR, one entry per CDR3 protein. This table has 400,000 to 600,000 distinct CDR3 sequences, 25% appearing once. The sample taken for sequencing was naive CD8+ T cells from blood, with Jurkat cell RNA spiked in. Subset in this sample: FACS-sorted CD8+CD4-CCR7+CD45RA+ naive T cells. The receptors here all came from a human donor in good health. Some libraries in this study had Jurkat cell RNA spiked in.

This clonotype came up many times. The rearrangement links TRBV11-2 to TRBJ2-1, with a possible D match to TRBD2 (6 bases). The germline V gene has CDR1 SGHAT and CDR2 FQNNGV. The CDR3 covers 15 residues. Trimming shortened V by 3 bases and J by 6 bases, and 15 bases separated the two germline ends. The CDR3 sequence is CASSFRRGTANEQFF. The CDR3 coding sequence is TGTGCCAGCAGCTTTCGGAGGGGCACTGCCAATGAGCAGTTCTTC.

The CDR3 coding sequence is TGTGCCAGCTCACCAAGGGACAGGGGTTTTGCTGAAGCTTTCTTT. Its translation: CASSPRDRGFAEAFF. The V and J genes are TRBV18 and TRBJ1-1; TRBD1 aligns across 10 bases. The junction had 6 bases not matched to a gene; V was cut back by 2 bases and J by 6 bases. Germline V gene data show CDR1 as KGHSH and CDR2 as LQKENI. The CDR3 has 15 residues.

This clonotype was seen ten or more times. The chain uses TRBV5-6 and TRBJ2-7; D may match TRBD1 or TRBD2 (6 bases each). The germline V and J ends were trimmed by 4 bases and 3 bases, with 14 bases remaining between them. Germline lookup yields CDR1 SGHDT and CDR2 YYEEEE. The CDR3 runs to 14 residues. This chain's CDR3 is CASSPGAGDYEQYF. The DNA of the CDR3 is TGTGCCAGCAGCCCGGGGGCAGGAGACTACGAGCAGTACTTC.

V gene TRBV9 combines with J gene TRBJ2-3; the match to TRBD2 covers 13 bases. The CDR3 covers 17 residues. CDR1 is SGDLS and CDR2 is YYNGEE in the germline V gene. After removal of 0 bases from V and 4 bases from J, the junction contained 5 bases not matched to a gene. The DNA for the CDR3 is TGTGCCAGCAGCGTAGGAACTAGCGGGAGGGCCGCAGATACGCAGTATTTT. Translated, it gives CASSVGTSGRAADTQYF.

A note on this clonotype: This sequence may be a read error, since a much larger clone differs from it by one base. The chain couples TRBV20-1 to TRBJ2-7, with D possibly being TRBD1 (7 bases). The CDR3 sequence is 15 residues long. Per the germline V gene, CDR1 is DFQATT and CDR2 is SNEGSKA (reference sequence). CDR3 sequence (DNA): TGCGGTGCTAGAGATCCAGCAGGGGGGATCTACGAGCAGTACTTC. This codes for CGARDPAGGIYEQYF.

The V call is TRBV11-2, the J call TRBJ2-1; 7 bases align to TRBD1. The CDR3 is made up of 18 amino acids. V gave up 3 bases and J gave up 9 bases; unmatched junction bases: 20. CDR1 SGHAT and CDR2 FQNNGV come from the germline V gene. The CDR3 reads CASSLPPGQTTGISEQFF. The CDR3 bases are TGTGCCAGCAGCTTGCCACCGGGACAGACCACCGGCATCAGTGAGCAGTTCTTC.

This clonotype was found a few times. The chain carries TRBV12-3 or TRBV12-4 and TRBJ2-4, with 15 bases identical to TRBD2. CDR3 length: 18 residues. V lost 6 bases and J lost 3; bases outside the gene matches: 9. The DNA for the CDR3 is TGTGCCAGCAGCCAGGGACTAGCGGGGGGTCCAAACAAAAACATTCAGTACTTC. Protein: CASSQGLAGGPNKNIQYF.

The chain joins TRBV24-1 to TRBJ2-2; 8 bases map to TRBD1. V lost 10 bases and J lost 1; bases outside the gene matches: 4. The CDR3 loop spans 14 amino acids. Germline V CDR1 and CDR2: KGHDR, SFDVKD. Here the CDR3 DNA reads TGTGCCACGGGGACAGGCGGGAACACCGGGGAGCTGTTTTTT. Its translation is CATGTGGNTGELFF.

This clonotype was recorded once. This clone may be a read error of a much larger clone one base away. The rearrangement uses TRBV7-6 and TRBJ2-7; either TRBD1 or TRBD2 may supply D (7 bases each). CDR3 length: 15 residues. CDR1 SGHVS and CDR2 FNYEAQ come from the germline V gene. This CDR3 is CAGSGAGTASYEQYF. The CDR3 region has the DNA TGTGCCGGCAGCGGGGCGGGGACAGCCTCCTACGAGCAGTACTTC.

Points on this clonotype: Given the absence of the conserved phenylalanine or tryptophan at the CDR3 end, a read error is likely. The V and J genes are TRBV12-3 or TRBV12-4 and TRBJ2-7, with 10 bases that match TRBD1. V was pared by 6 bases and J by 9 bases, with 11 bases of the junction left unmatched. The CDR3 totals 14 residues. In nucleotides, the CDR3 is TGTGCCAGCAGCGCCGGGACAGGGGCCCAAGGGCAGTACTCC. It specifies CASSAGTGAQGQYS.